This TCR beta chain stems from a study of shared clonotypes between healthy human individuals (dated by TCRdb to 2020 to 2021). About the study as a whole: The cohort included three men and two women between 18 and 49 years of age. To increase sequencing depth and limit assay-specific biases, TCR repertoire library preparation and sequencing were carried out by different laboratories using diverse techniques. For each donor, CD4 naive and CD4 memory were each given three plates, CD8 naive was given two plates, and CD8 memory was given one plate. Each donor's leukapheresis produced roughly between roughly 0.85 and 9.5 billion PBMCs. To estimate repertoire size and how much clonotypes are shared between individuals, the study performed deep sequencing of blood TCR repertoires from a handful of healthy adults. Here is what the overall study found, with its caveats: Sharing across a few donors was observed for approximately 5% of naive CD4, around 3.5% of naive CD8, roughly 2.4% of memory CD4, and approximately 0.41% of memory CD8 clonotypes. Incomplete sequencing was indicated by rarefaction of sorted-subset datasets, despite the large sequencing depth. Based on pairwise subsampling, the degree of clonotype sharing among donors was expected to be affected by sequencing depth. The small number of donors limited the genetic and exposure-history diversity represented. Sampling was limited to blood, and TCR repertoires in tissue likely differ from TCR repertoires in blood. Naive subsets generally had larger estimated clonotype richness than memory subsets did. Clonotypes shared by all four sorted-subset donors showed higher generation probabilities than non-shared clonotypes.

For this clone: Its antigen remains undetermined. It has no much larger one-base neighbor in the sample; base qualities were not kept.

CD8 naive samples consisted of CD45RO-negative cells that were positively selected for CCR7, yielding a CD45RA+CCR7+ population without TemRA cells. The donors were healthy, HIV-negative adults with no recently reported acute infections or vaccinations. Every donor was a Caucasian adult residing in Nashville, Tennessee, USA. After blood collection by leukapheresis, PBMCs were isolated using Ficoll-Histopaque density gradient centrifugation and then cryopreserved in the vapor phase of liquid nitrogen. Analytical flow cytometry was used to check the purity and quantity of every magnetically sorted T cell population. Genomic DNA was isolated from every sorted fraction and measured by UV absorbance on a Nanodrop 2000c. TCR CDR3 regions were amplified from genomic DNA by multiplex PCR using the deep immunoSEQ assay. For each cell subset, the extracted genomic DNA was distributed evenly across all wells of several immunoSEQ 96-well plates, and each plate served as one replicate. Each replicate PCR for sorted subsets received approximately 220 ng genomic DNA, equal to around 32,000 T cell genomes. The purified libraries were quantified using a Qubit 3.0 fluorometer, sized with a Bioanalyzer 2100, and then quantified again using the KAPA Library Quantification kit. A separate single-read 150-cycle Illumina NextSeq 550 flow cell was used to sequence each immunoSEQ 96-well plate. In the authors' own workflow: Because the immunoSEQ output held only junctional sequences and lacked quality scores, the filtering could not match the filtering applied to full-length reads. To assign V/J genes and CDR3, sequences were annotated using PyIR, a Python wrapper for IgBLAST v1.9, with IMGT germline references. Reads with weak V/J assignments (E-value above 1e-6), missing CDR3, stop codons, out-of-frame junctions, or ambiguous translated residues were removed. V3J clonotypes were defined by identical inferred V gene, J gene, and CDR3 amino acid sequence. Percentage overlap between repertoires was calculated by dividing the number of shared unique clonotypes by the size of the smaller repertoire. Richness of each repertoire was evaluated using RTK rarefaction, the Chao1 estimator, and Recon v2.1 estimates of unobserved clonotypes. Generation probabilities for all TCRbeta clonotypes obtained by the gDNA method from several donors were computed using OLGA. Not all clones reach the TCRdb copy of this immuneACCESS table, which keeps in-frame sequences only. Checked studies attribute under half of the gap to unresolved V genes and leave the rest unexplained. Clone size and the V and J calls come from that table; the DNA yielded D and trimming. This sample gives about 2.1 million clones in total; 90% to 95% of them show up just once. More than 1.5% of the sample is in the top ten clones.

Sequenced: naive CD8+ T cells from PBMCs. The sample's cell subset or site label, in plain terms: CD45RA+CCR7+. This receptor was obtained from a man aged 18 to 29 in good health. Some clones in this sample may be carry-over from other donors' samples.

CDR3 loop: CASSSNPGQGAHGYTF. The bases read TGTGCCAGCAGCTCCAATCCGGGACAGGGGGCTCATGGCTACACCTTC. The V and J segments used are TRBV7-3 and TRBJ1-2, with 12 bases aligning to TRBD1. The germline V gene provides CDR1 SGHTA and CDR2 FQGTGA. After removal of 4 bases from V and 6 bases from J, the junction retains 9 bases not matched to a gene. From the cysteine through the phenylalanine, the CDR3 covers 16 amino acids. Only CDR3 DNA remains: 48 bases, in frame from the first base.